The 26 T cell receptor beta chains in this list originate from one sample, sequenced in a study of blood T cells in healthy people across ages. It was with a sample-barcoded 5' primer and a J-beta primer mix that a second PCR of about 7 to 12 cycles was run. TCRdb passed the 5' RACE reads through MiXCR, listing each CDR3 protein once. This repertoire shows hundreds of thousands of distinct CDR3 sequences, about 28% found once; its top ten account for roughly 17%. The specimen was blood. Receptor source: an elderly woman in good health.

This clonotype was seen ten or more times. The chain joins TRBV29-1 to TRBJ2-5, with D uncertain. CDR1 and CDR2 from the germline V gene are SQVTM and ANQGSEA. With 4 bases removed from V and 2 bases from J, the gap between germline ends came to 8 bases. The CDR3 has 12 residues. The CDR3 is CSVVYTQETQYF. The DNA for the CDR3 is TGCAGCGTTGTCTACACGCAAGAGACCCAGTACTTC.

This clonotype has more than one count but fewer than ten. This rearrangement joins TRBV7-9 to TRBJ2-2; D unclear. Germline V CDR1 and CDR2: SEHNR, FQNEAQ (reference sequence). CDR3 size: 13 residues. The V end lost 6 bases, the J end lost 5 bases, and 10 bases lay between the germline ends. The CDR3 DNA reads TGTGCCAGCAGATACCTTGGGACCGGGGAGCTGTTTTTT. It specifies CASRYLGTGELFF.

This clonotype has more than one count but fewer than ten. The gene calls are TRBV30 and TRBJ1-2; D gene ambiguous. Germline loops: CDR1 GTSNPN, CDR2 SVGIG (reference sequence). The CDR3 totals 11 residues. V was pared by 2 bases and J by 2 bases, with 3 bases between. The DNA of the CDR3 is TGTGCCTGGAGTTCCAACTATGGCTACACCTTC. Residues: CAWSSNYGYTF.

This clonotype showed up many times. The chain employs TRBV7-2 and TRBJ2-3; D call uncertain. V lost 3 bases, J lost 4 bases, and 14 bases lay in between. Germline CDR1 and CDR2: SGHTA and FQGNSA. This CDR3 is 15 amino acids long. The CDR3 nucleotides read TGTGCCAGCAGCTTTACAGAGAAGAGAGCAGATACGCAGTATTTT. Encoded protein: CASSFTEKRADTQYF.

The chain combines TRBV7-2 with TRBJ1-2; TRBD1 matches 8 bases. This CDR3 contains 15 residues. CDR1 SGHTA and CDR2 FQGNSA come from the germline V gene. The V segment lost 3 bases and the J segment 7 bases; nucleotides outside the gene matches: 10. CDR3 residues: CASSLNPTGASGYTF. The CDR3 coding sequence is TGTGCCAGCAGCTTGAATCCGACAGGGGCCAGTGGCTACACCTTC.

This clonotype was counted between two and nine times. The chain carries TRBV10-3 and TRBJ2-1; TRBD1 is a possible D gene (5 bases). V was trimmed by 0 bases and J by 7 bases, leaving 7 bases between them. This CDR3 comprises 13 residues. Germline V gene lookup returns CDR1 ENHRY and CDR2 SYGVKD. Here the CDR3 reads CAISESSGNEQFF. The CDR3 bases are TGTGCCATCAGTGAGTCGTCAGGGAATGAGCAGTTCTTC.

This clonotype occurred a few times. A much larger clone lies a single base off, so this may be a read error. This chain uses TRBV6-2 or TRBV6-3 with TRBJ1-6, with 7 bases identical to TRBD1. Looked up from germline, CDR1 is MNHEY and CDR2 is SVGEGT. The CDR3 sequence is 14 residues long. CDR3 protein: CVSSTGTVWSPLHF. The CDR3 DNA reads TGTGTCAGCAGTACCGGGACAGTGTGGTCACCCCTCCACTTT.

This clonotype appeared a single time. This sequence may be a read error, since a much larger clone differs from it by one base. J is TRBJ2-5 and V is TRBV18, with 8 nucleotides matching TRBD1. The CDR3 covers 14 residues. Germline values: CDR1 KGHSH, CDR2 LQKENI. V lost 3 bases and J lost 11; bases outside the gene matches: 11. CDR3 sequence: CASSPTGGLNEQYF. The CDR3 bases are TGTGCCAGCTCACCTACAGGGGGTCTCAATGAGCAGTACTTC. Full variable domain (rest looked up from reference TRBV18 and TRBJ2-5): NAGVMQNPRHLVRRRGQEARLRCSPMKGHSHVYWYRQLPEEGLKFMVYLQKENIIDESGMPKERFSAEFPKEGPSILRIQQVVRGDSAAYFCASSPTGGLNEQYFGPGTRLLVL.

The table lists this clonotype with many counts. The rearrangement links TRBV10-3 to TRBJ2-3; 8 positions match TRBD2. CDR1 ENHRY and CDR2 SYGVKD come from the germline V gene. V shed 11 bases, J shed 0 bases, and the junction held 7 bases outside the gene matches. The CDR3 runs to 14 residues. CDR3 sequence reads: CAAGGGLSTDTQYF. The DNA for the CDR3 is TGTGCCGCCGGGGGGGGCCTTAGCACAGATACGCAGTATTTT.

This rearrangement joins TRBV2 to TRBJ1-5, with D perhaps matching TRBD1 (6 bases). CDR1 and CDR2 from the germline V gene are SNHLY and FYNNEI. CDR3 length: 15 residues. V lost 4 bases and J 2 bases, leaving 12 bases between the germline ends. The CDR3 loop is CASSAAKGGNQPQHF. DNA for the CDR3: TGTGCCAGCAGTGCGGCAAAGGGGGGCAATCAGCCCCAGCATTTT. Full variable domain (rest looked up from reference TRBV2 and TRBJ1-5): EPEVTQTPSHQVTQMGQEVILRCVPISNHLYFYWYRQILGQKVEFLVSFYNNEISEKSEIFDDQFSVERPDGSNFTLKIRSTKLEDSAMYFCASSAAKGGNQPQHFGDGTRLSIL.

This chain links TRBV5-1 with TRBJ2-1; D may match TRBD1 or TRBD2 (5 bases each). The last part of the DNA fits TRBJ2-7 better; the J call may be wrong. The CDR3 totals 19 residues. Germline values: CDR1 SGHRS, CDR2 YFSETQ. The CDR3 region is CASSLDGGPRGSSYNEQYF. For the CDR3, the DNA is TGCGCCAGCAGCTTGGATGGAGGCCCGAGGGGAAGCTCCTACAATGAGCAGTACTTC.

This chain joins TRBV12-3 or TRBV12-4 and TRBJ2-3, with a tentative D call TRBD2 (6 bases). The CDR3 is 15 amino acids. Between the trimmed V and J ends, which lost 0 bases and 5 bases, there was a span of 12 bases. Here the CDR3 DNA reads TGTGCCAGCAGTTTAGCCCGGGGAGGTGGAGATACGCAGTATTTT. Translating gives CASSLARGGGDTQYF.

Comments on this clonotype: Possible read error: a much larger clone is one base away. V is TRBV7-2 and J is TRBJ2-7; 12 nucleotides line up with TRBD2. Looked up from germline, CDR1 is SGHTA and CDR2 is FQGNSA. V shed 5 bases and J 12 bases; nucleotides not matched to a gene: 14. There are 15 residues in the CDR3. CDR3 in amino acids: CASSRKSSGGETRYF. DNA of the CDR3: TGTGCCAGCAGCCGTAAATCTAGCGGGGGGGAGACCCGGTACTTC. Filled out from reference TRBV7-2 and TRBJ2-7, the complete variable domain reads GAGVSQSPSNKVTEKGKDVELRCDPISGHTALYWYRQSLGQGLEFLIYFQGNSAPDKSGLPSDRFSAERTGGSVSTLTIQRTQQEDSAVYLCASSRKSSGGETRYFGPGTRLTVT.

The sample holds a few counts of this clonotype. The chain uses TRBV5-1 and TRBJ2-2, with 7 bases matching TRBD1. The CDR3 runs to 15 residues. The V gene's germline CDR1 is SGHRS and CDR2 YFSETQ. The V segment lost 4 bases and the J segment 0 bases; nucleotides outside the gene matches: 3. CDR3 sequence (DNA): TGCGCCAGCAGCCAGGGACAGTCGAACACCGGGGAGCTGTTTTTT. Its translation: CASSQGQSNTGELFF.

Turning to this clonotype: A read error may be the cause here, since a much bigger clone is one base away. The rearrangement joins TRBV5-1 to TRBJ2-7, with D possibly called TRBD1 or TRBD2 (5 bases each). Per germline, CDR1 SGHRS and CDR2 YFSETQ. V was clipped by 0 bases and J by 4 bases, with 14 bases between them. CDR3 length equals 15 residues. The CDR3, as DNA: TGCGCCAGCAGCTTGGTCGGGGCTGATACTTACGAGCAGTACTTC. Amino acid sequence: CASSLVGADTYEQYF.

Comment on this clonotype: Possible read error: a much larger clone is one base away. V usage is TRBV29-1 and J usage is TRBJ1-2; D is perhaps TRBD1 (5 bases). Germline loops: CDR1 SQVTM, CDR2 ANQGSEA. The CDR3 is 12 residues long. Trimming stripped 7 bases from V and 6 bases from J, with 15 bases between. CDR3 in DNA: TGCAGCGCCCACGACGCAGGGAATGGCTACACCTTC. Amino acids: CSAHDAGNGYTF.

CDR3 region: CASREGTALAKNIQYF. For the CDR3, the DNA is TGTGCCAGCAGAGAGGGGACAGCACTAGCCAAAAACATTCAGTACTTC. The chain joins TRBV28 to TRBJ2-4; 7 bases agree with TRBD1. Germline CDR1 and CDR2: MDHEN and SYDVKM. J was trimmed by 0 bases and V by 6 bases; bases with no gene match: 8. The CDR3 covers 16 residues.

This chain connects TRBV20-1 to TRBJ1-5, with D maybe TRBD1 (6 bases). Trimming took off 6 bases at V and 6 bases at J, with 15 bases between the two ends. This CDR3 has 13 residues. Per the germline V gene, CDR1 is DFQATT and CDR2 is SNEGSKA (reference sequence). Written as DNA, the CDR3 is TGCAGTGCGAGGGGGTTTTTAACTCAGCCCCAGCATTTT. Protein product: CSARGFLTQPQHF.

This clonotype was seen many times. V and J are TRBV7-2 and TRBJ1-6; no clear D. This CDR3 is built from 15 residues. Germline assignment: CDR1 SGHTA and CDR2 FQGNSA. Trimming pared 5 bases from V and 9 bases from J, leaving 17 bases between. The CDR3 region has the DNA TGTGCCAGCAGCCCCGGGTCGATATGGGGTTCACCCCTCCACTTT. Residues: CASSPGSIWGSPLHF. The whole variable domain, filled in from reference TRBV7-2 and TRBJ1-6, reads GAGVSQSPSNKVTEKGKDVELRCDPISGHTALYWYRQSLGQGLEFLIYFQGNSAPDKSGLPSDRFSAERTGGSVSTLTIQRTQQEDSAVYLCASSPGSIWGSPLHFGNGTRLTVT.

Within the sample, this clonotype is medium-sized. V is TRBV5-1 and J is TRBJ1-2, with D unresolved. The germline V gene encodes CDR1 SGHRS and CDR2 YFSETQ. The CDR3 has 12 residues. Deletions cut 4 bases from V and 3 bases from J, with 7 bases between. The CDR3: CASSNQYYGYTF. CDR3 sequence (DNA): TGCGCCAGCAGCAATCAGTACTATGGCTACACCTTC. Full variable domain (remainder filled in from reference TRBV5-1 and TRBJ1-2): KAGVTQTPRYLIKTRGQQVTLSCSPISGHRSVSWYQQTPGQGLQFLFEYFSETQRNKGNFPGRFSGRQFSNSRSEMNVSTLELGDSALYLCASSNQYYGYTFGSGTRLTVV.

Of note for this clonotype: One end of the junction fails to match germline, which may point to a read error. The chain couples TRBV7-9 to TRBJ1-1, with 8 nucleotides matching TRBD1. Germline V CDR1 and CDR2: SEHNR, FQNEAQ (reference sequence). The CDR3 has 13 amino acids. CDR3 loop: CASSTNRGTGAFF. The CDR3 DNA reads TGTGCCAGCAGCACGAACAGGGGGACTGGAGCTTTCTTT.

This clonotype occurred a few times. V gene TRBV28 combines with J gene TRBJ2-3; 9 nucleotides align to TRBD1. The germline CDR1 and CDR2 sequences are MDHEN and SYDVKM. With 8 bases clipped from V and 2 bases from J, the junction kept 5 bases outside the gene matches. There are 14 residues in the CDR3. Written as DNA, the CDR3 is TGTGCCAGCCGACGGGACAGGGTCACAGATACGCAGTATTTT. Protein product: CASRRDRVTDTQYF.

The sample holds many counts of this clonotype. This chain connects TRBV3-1 to TRBJ1-2; D possibly corresponds to TRBD1 (5 bases). Trimming left V 0 bases short and J 4 bases short, with 12 bases between. This CDR3 spans 15 amino acids. The germline gives CDR1 LGHDT, CDR2 YNNKEL (reference sequence). The CDR3 sequence: CASSQENTGIYGYTF. The CDR3 DNA is TGTGCCAGCAGCCAAGAAAATACAGGAATCTATGGCTACACCTTC.

This clonotype was observed a few times. The rearrangement uses TRBV7-2 and TRBJ2-5; perhaps D is TRBD1 or TRBD2 (7 bases each). Looked up from germline, CDR1 is SGHTA and CDR2 is FQGNSA. The CDR3 contains 16 residues. V was clipped by 5 bases and J by 5 bases, with 21 bases between them. The CDR3 nucleotides are TGTGCCAGCAGCCAACAATGGGGAGGGGGCGGGGAGACCCAGTACTTC. It encodes CASSQQWGGGGETQYF.

This clonotype was detected many times. The genes are TRBV20-1 and TRBJ1-2; 7 bases map to TRBD1. CDR1 is DFQATT, CDR2 SNEGSKA, per germline (reference sequence). CDR3 length: 16 amino acids. Trimming took 2 bases from V and 1 from J; bases not matched to a gene: 10. This chain's CDR3 is CSARQDRSPLNYGYTF. The DNA of the CDR3 is TGCAGTGCTAGACAGGACAGGAGCCCCCTTAACTATGGCTACACCTTC.

This clonotype was seen ten or more times. The chain uses TRBV5-1 and TRBJ2-3; D is ambiguous. V shed 0 bases and J shed 4 bases, with 15 bases lying between them. This CDR3 contains 16 residues. Germline CDR1 SGHRS, CDR2 YFSETQ. Written as DNA, the CDR3 is TGCGCCAGCAGCTTGGGGTCGGGCTTCGTCCCAGATACGCAGTATTTT. Translation gives CASSLGSGFVPDTQYF.